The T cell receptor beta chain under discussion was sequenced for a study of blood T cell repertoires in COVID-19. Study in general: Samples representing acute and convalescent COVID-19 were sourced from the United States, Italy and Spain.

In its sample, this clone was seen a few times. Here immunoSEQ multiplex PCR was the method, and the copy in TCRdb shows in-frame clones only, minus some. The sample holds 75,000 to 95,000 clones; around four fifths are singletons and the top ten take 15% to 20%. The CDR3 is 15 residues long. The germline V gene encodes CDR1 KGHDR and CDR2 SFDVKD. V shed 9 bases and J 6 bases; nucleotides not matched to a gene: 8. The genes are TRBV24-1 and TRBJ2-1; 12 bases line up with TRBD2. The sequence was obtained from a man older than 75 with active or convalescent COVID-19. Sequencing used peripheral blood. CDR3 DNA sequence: TGTGCCACCGGGCAACTAGCGGGAGGCTCCAATGAGCAGTTCTTC. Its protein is CATGQLAGGSNEQFF.